One sample yielded the 26 T cell receptor beta chains listed below, sequenced in a study of molecular identifiers for immune sequencing clone quantification. Each CDR3 protein gets one entry after TCRdb re-called the PCR reads with MiXCR. The data contain 37,000 or so distinct CDR3 sequences, approximately 24% of them singletons. The sample comprised naive CD8+ T cells from blood, with Jurkat cell RNA spiked in. Subset of the sample: FACS-sorted CD8+CD4-CCR7+CD45RA+ naive T cells. These receptors came from a human donor in good health. Some libraries in this study had Jurkat cell RNA spiked in.

Details on this clonotype: Possible read error: a much larger clone is one base away. The gene calls are TRBV10-3 and TRBJ2-7, with D perhaps given as TRBD1 or TRBD2 (5 bases each). The CDR3 sequence is 14 residues long. In germline, CDR1 is ENHRY, CDR2 SYGVKD. In DNA form, the CDR3 reads TGTGCCATCAGCGAGGGGTGGAGCTCCTACGAGCAGTGCTTC. As protein: CAISEGWSSYEQCF.

V gene TRBV2 combines with J gene TRBJ2-3, with TRBD2 matching 11 bases. Germline V gene sequence: CDR1 SNHLY, CDR2 FYNNEI. With 3 bases clipped from V and 0 bases from J, the junction kept 8 bases outside the gene matches. CDR3 length: 18 residues. The CDR3 nucleotides read TGTGCCAGCAGTGACGGTCTAGCGGGGGGCGGAAGCACAGATACGCAGTATTTT. This encodes CASSDGLAGGGSTDTQYF.

This clonotype was seen ten or more times. CDR3 loop: CASSPTGNEPQHF. CDR3 nucleotides: TGTGCCAGCAGCCCAACAGGGAATGAGCCCCAGCATTTT. The chain recombines TRBV7-9 with TRBJ1-5; TRBD1 might be the D (6 bases). Trimming pared 5 bases from V and 8 bases from J, leaving 13 bases between. This CDR3 is 13 amino acids long. Germline-derived CDR1 and CDR2 are SEHNR and FQNEAQ (reference sequence).

Remarks on this clonotype: No conserved phenylalanine or tryptophan ends this CDR3, so it is likely a read error. The chain uses TRBV4-1 and TRBJ2-3; maybe TRBD2 (6 bases). Germline CDR1 MGHRA, CDR2 YSYEKL. This CDR3 has 16 residues. V dropped 0 bases and J dropped 6 bases, with 16 bases sitting between them. Here the CDR3 reads CASSQDRAGLTDTQYL. CDR3 bases: TGCGCCAGCAGCCAAGACCGGGCGGGGCTCACCGATACGCAGTATCTT.

As to this clonotype: A much larger clonotype is one base distant, so this may be a read error. The CDR3 protein is CASSPGPATNEKLFF. The CDR3 DNA reads as TGTGCCAGCAGTCCTGGGCCCGCAACTAATGAAAAACTGTTTTTT. This sequence joins TRBV27 and TRBJ1-4; no definite D call. CDR3 length: 15 residues. Germline V gives CDR1 MNHEY, CDR2 SMNVEV (reference sequence). Trimming stripped 5 bases from V and 0 bases from J, with 10 bases between.

This clonotype showed up many times. This chain uses TRBV7-9 with TRBJ2-2; D is possibly TRBD1 (5 bases). The germline V gene has CDR1 SEHNR and CDR2 FQNEAQ (reference sequence). The ends were cut back, 7 bases at V and 4 bases at J, with 7 bases in the middle. The CDR3 extends over 12 amino acids. CDR3 protein: CASKGITGELFF. The CDR3 bases are TGTGCCAGCAAGGGGATCACCGGGGAGCTGTTTTTT.

This clonotype was seen at least ten times. The chain couples TRBV15 to TRBJ1-3, with D unclear. Germline lookup yields CDR1 LNHNV and CDR2 YYDKDF (reference sequence). The CDR3 length is 16 residues. V lost 0 bases and J lost 1, with 10 bases in between. The chain's CDR3 is CATSRDLWGSGNTIYF. The CDR3 nucleotides are TGTGCCACCAGCAGAGATTTGTGGGGTTCTGGAAACACCATATATTTT.

V usage is TRBV28 and J usage is TRBJ2-7, with 7 nucleotides matching TRBD1. This CDR3 is built from 13 residues. J was trimmed by 3 bases and V by 3 bases; bases with no gene match: 2. The V gene's germline CDR1 is MDHEN and CDR2 SYDVKM. CDR3 bases: TGTGCCAGCAGTTTTGCAGGGGGCTACGAGCAGTACTTC. It yields the protein CASSFAGGYEQYF.

By share of the sample, this clonotype is medium-sized. The chain carries TRBV29-1 and TRBJ2-1; 11 bases are a match to TRBD2. V trimming: 6 bases; J trimming: 0 bases; junction bases outside the gene matches: 7. CDR3 length equals 16 residues. In germline, CDR1 is SQVTM, CDR2 ANQGSEA. The CDR3 nucleotides are TGCAGCGTCCCGGGACTAGCGGCTGGCTCCTACAATGAGCAGTTCTTC. Its protein is CSVPGLAAGSYNEQFF.

There are many counts of this clonotype. This rearrangement joins TRBV18 to TRBJ1-4, with D possibly being TRBD1 (5 bases). Germline lookup yields CDR1 KGHSH and CDR2 LQKENI. The CDR3 runs to 15 residues. Trimming took 6 bases from V and 7 from J, leaving 18 bases between them. As DNA, the CDR3 is TGTGCCAGCTCCCCCGCACCGGTGGGGCCTGAAAAACTGTTTTTT. Its translation is CASSPAPVGPEKLFF.

This clonotype has a count of ten or more. The chain carries TRBV28 and TRBJ1-5; 7 nucleotides match TRBD1. The CDR3 is 15 amino acids. Germline V gene data show CDR1 as MDHEN and CDR2 as SYDVKM. Trimming took 7 bases from V and 5 from J; bases not matched to a gene: 11. The CDR3 coding sequence is TGTGCCAGCAACTCCCCAGAGCAGGGGGATCAGCCCCAGCATTTT. It specifies CASNSPEQGDQPQHF.

V and J are TRBV12-3 or TRBV12-4 and TRBJ2-7; D is perhaps TRBD2 (6 bases). The CDR3 has 15 residues. V gave up 5 bases and J gave up 9 bases, with 23 bases separating them. CDR3: CASSTAGLLGVGQYF. The CDR3 region has the DNA TGTGCCAGCAGTACAGCGGGCCTACTGGGGGTAGGGCAGTACTTC.

This clonotype was observed many times. The chain joins TRBV28 to TRBJ2-3; 9 bases fit TRBD2. Trimming removed 6 bases from V and 2 bases from J; junction bases left unmatched: 6. CDR1 and CDR2 (germline): MDHEN, SYDVKM. The CDR3 totals 15 residues. This CDR3 is CASSLGGLATDTQYF. DNA of the CDR3: TGTGCCAGCAGCCTAGGGGGACTAGCCACAGATACGCAGTATTTT. Using reference TRBV28 and TRBJ2-3 for the parts outside the CDR3, the full variable domain is DVKVTQSSRYLVKRTGEKVFLECVQDMDHENMFWYRQDPGLGLRLIYFSYDVKMKEKGDIPEGYSVSREKKERFSLILESASTNQTSMYLCASSLGGLATDTQYFGPGTRLTVL.

Ten or more counts support this clonotype. V is TRBV5-4 and J is TRBJ2-6; no definite D call. Germline CDR1 reads SGHNT; CDR2 reads YYREEE (reference sequence). This CDR3 has 17 residues. Trimming took 1 base from V and 4 from J, leaving 15 bases between them. Written as DNA, the CDR3 is TGTGCCAGCAGCTTGTCGGCAGGCCCGCTAGGGGCCAACGTCCTGACTTTC. It is translated as CASSLSAGPLGANVLTF.

This clonotype was observed at least ten times. The V gene is TRBV20-1, the J gene TRBJ1-1, with TRBD1 matching over 7 bases. This CDR3 has 16 residues. Germline assignment: CDR1 DFQATT and CDR2 SNEGSKA (reference sequence). The trim removed 2 bases at V and 3 bases at J, leaving 12 bases unmatched. CDR3 protein: CSARNPGGGSYTEAFF. CDR3 nucleotide sequence: TGCAGTGCTAGAAACCCAGGGGGGGGGTCCTACACTGAAGCTTTCTTT.

This sequence joins TRBV27 and TRBJ2-7, with D possibly matching TRBD2 (6 bases). The CDR3 is made up of 13 amino acids. The germline V gene encodes CDR1 MNHEY and CDR2 SMNVEV (reference sequence). V lost 3 bases to trimming and J lost 5 bases, with 11 bases between them. Written as DNA, the CDR3 is TGTGCCAGCAGTTTTGACGGGGGAAACGAGCAGTACTTC. This codes for CASSFDGGNEQYF.

This chain joins TRBV19 and TRBJ2-7; D may correspond to TRBD1 or TRBD2 (5 bases each). CDR3 length: 15 amino acids. Per germline, CDR1 LNHDA and CDR2 SQIVND (reference sequence). V gave up 4 bases and J gave up 6 bases, with 19 bases separating them. Written as DNA, the CDR3 is TGTGCCAGTAGTAGCCACCCAGGGCAGCGGTTCGAGCAGTACTTC. This codes for CASSSHPGQRFEQYF. Based on the CDR3 plus reference TRBV19 and TRBJ2-7, the full variable domain is DGGITQSPKYLFRKEGQNVTLSCEQNLNHDAMYWYRQDPGQGLRLIYYSQIVNDFQKGDIAEGYSVSREKKESFPLTVTSAQKNPTAFYLCASSSHPGQRFEQYFGPGTRLTVT.

Details on this clonotype: Just one base apart from a much larger clone, this may be a read error. V gene TRBV3-2 combines with J gene TRBJ1-5. The J call may be mistaken, given a closer DNA end match to TRBJ2-3. TRBV3-2 counts as a pseudogene. The CDR3 consists of 16 residues. CDR3 protein: CASSQDLSDDNQPQYF. The DNA for the CDR3 is TGTGCCAGCAGCCAAGATCTGTCCGACGACAATCAGCCCCAGTATTTT.

This clonotype was picked up many times. At one end, the junction sequence differs from germline, possibly due to a read error. The chain joins TRBV7-3 to TRBJ1-1, with D possibly TRBD1 on 5 matching bases. Germline-derived CDR1 and CDR2 are SGHTA and FQGTGA. The CDR3 covers 17 residues. The CDR3, as DNA: TGTGCCAGCAGCCCCTTCCACATCAGGGTAATGAACACTGGAGCTTTCTTT. Its protein product is CASSPFHIRVMNTGAFF.

Points on this clonotype: With a much larger clone just one base away, this may be a read error. V and J are TRBV27 and TRBJ2-3, with TRBD1 identical over 9 bases. The CDR3 consists of 16 residues. Germline-derived CDR1 and CDR2 are MNHEY and SMNVEV (reference sequence). The CDR3 is CASTSTGTGPTDPQYF. The DNA of the CDR3 is TGTGCCAGCACCTCTACCGGGACAGGGCCCACAGATCCGCAGTATTTT.

The sample holds a few counts of this clonotype. Since a much larger clone is just one base distant, this may be a read error. This chain joins TRBV6-5 and TRBJ2-3, with 8 bases aligning to TRBD1. This CDR3 contains 16 residues. Germline V gives CDR1 MNHEY, CDR2 SVGAGI. CDR3 DNA: TGTGCCGGCAGTTACTCTGGACAGGGAAGGGCAGATACGCAGTATTTT. It specifies CAGSYSGQGRADTQYF.

A note on this clonotype: A much larger clone sits a single nucleotide away, making a read error possible. The chain has TRBV5-3 and TRBJ2-5; TRBD2 is a possible D gene (7 bases). TRBV5-3 carries the ORF label, with uncertain function. The CDR3 is 16 amino acids. CDR3: CASSLGGGDLQETQYF. The CDR3, as DNA: TGTGCCAGCAGCTTGGGAGGGGGGGACCTCCAAGAGACCCAGTACTTC.

Notes on this clonotype: It may be a read error: a sequence one base away is much more abundant. The V and J genes are TRBV27 and TRBJ2-7, with 11 nucleotides matching TRBD1. Germline V CDR1 and CDR2: MNHEY, SMNVEV (reference sequence). CDR3 length: 16 amino acids. The CDR3 DNA is TGTGCCAGCAGTTTAGCCGGACAGGGGGCTCCCTACGGGCAGTACTTC. Its protein is CASSLAGQGAPYGQYF.

This clonotype was recorded many times. The rearrangement uses TRBV11-2 and TRBJ1-4; TRBD1 is a possible D gene (5 bases). Trimming took off 7 bases at V and 4 bases at J, with 7 bases between the two ends. The germline gives CDR1 SGHAT, CDR2 FQNNGV. The CDR3 has 12 residues. The CDR3 loop is CASTGVNEKLFF. The CDR3 coding sequence is TGTGCCAGCACGGGGGTTAATGAAAAACTGTTTTTT.

On this clonotype itself: This could be a read error, since a much larger clone is one nucleotide away. CDR3 nucleotides: TGTGCCAGCAGCGGGGGCTTCAATGAGAAGTTCTTC. Translation: CASSGGFNEKFF. This rearrangement joins TRBV2 to TRBJ2-1, with D perhaps assigned TRBD1 or TRBD2 (6 bases each). The germline V gene has CDR1 SNHLY and CDR2 FYNNEI. The CDR3 is 12 residues long.

This clonotype was detected many times. The rearrangement uses TRBV7-9 and TRBJ1-4, with D possibly being TRBD1 (6 bases). V lost 5 bases to trimming and J lost 12 bases, with 13 bases between them. This CDR3 spans 12 amino acids. CDR1 SEHNR and CDR2 FQNEAQ come from the germline V gene (reference sequence). DNA for the CDR3: TGTGCCAGCAGCATGACAGGAGGTGAACTGTTTTTT. Encoded protein: CASSMTGGELFF. The entire variable domain, with the rest obtained from reference TRBV7-9 and TRBJ1-4, is as follows: DTGVSQNPRHKITKRGQNVTFRCDPISEHNRLYWYRQTLGQGPEFLTYFQNEAQLEKSRLLSDRFSAERPKGSFSTLEIQRTEQGDSAMYLCASSMTGGELFFGSGTQLSVL.